The source of this TCR beta chain is a study of cytomegalovirus exposure and HLA in healthy donors. Study context: The use of the same platform for the approximately 130 validation repertoires and the approximately 670 first-cohort repertoires was reported by a later analysis.

The CDR3 length is 18 residues. Germline CDR1 and CDR2: LGHNA and YSLEER. The junction had 17 bases not matched to a gene; V was cut back by 5 bases and J by 1 base. Measured with immunoSEQ multiplex PCR; TCRdb has only the in-frame clones, and not every one. Of fewer than 120,000 clones listed, around nine tenths were seen once; the top ten hold 1.4%. The receptor was isolated from a woman in her twenties or thirties in good health and CMV-seropositive. The chain recombines TRBV4-3 with TRBJ2-7; 7 bases align to TRBD2. The sample consisted of PBMCs. The CDR3: CASSISIRTGGLSYEQYF. As DNA, the CDR3 is TGCGCCAGCAGCATCAGCATCCGAACGGGAGGTTTGTCCTACGAGCAGTACTTC.